This T cell receptor (beta chain) stems from a study of spatial heterogeneity in lung cancer. Study in general: A consistent excess of beta-chain over alpha-chain sequences was detected. As counted in raw reads, each unique TCR and UMI combination appeared more than ten times on average. Findings of the study overall: Ubiquitous expanded tumor TCRs showed up in blood more at resection than follow-up.

Regarding time point: sample taken at primary tumor resection. Unsorted samples of tumor, nontumor lung or frozen PBMC had their whole RNA sequenced. Approximately 70 TRACERx patients with early, untreated non-small cell lung cancer donated samples. Via MiXCR, TCRdb re-called the 5' RACE reads, giving one row per CDR3 protein. In the table there are 20,000 to 25,000 distinct CDR3 sequences, about 4.6% of which are singletons. Germline V CDR1 and CDR2: KGHSH, LQKENI. The V end lost 6 bases, the J end lost 2 bases, and 4 bases lay between the germline ends. The CDR3 sequence is 11 residues long. This clonotype was detected many times. Antigen: not known.

Sequences were derived from PBMCs, sampled at surgery. The receptor comes from a male donor with early-stage non-small cell lung cancer. The chain joins TRBV18 to TRBJ2-5; D unclear. CDR3 DNA sequence: TGTGCCAGCTCTGAGCAAGAGACCCAGTACTTC. As protein: CASSEQETQYF. The whole variable domain, filled in from reference TRBV18 and TRBJ2-5, reads NAGVMQNPRHLVRRRGQEARLRCSPMKGHSHVYWYRQLPEEGLKFMVYLQKENIIDESGMPKERFSAEFPKEGPSILRIQQVVRGDSAAYFCASSEQETQYFGPGTRLLVL.